The 31 T cell receptor beta chains reported below all come from one sample, sequenced in a study of cytomegalovirus exposure and HLA in healthy donors. Primers for the PCR totalled 60 Vbeta and 13 Jbeta. The protocol was immunoSEQ multiplex PCR, while the TCRdb copy is restricted to in-frame clones and leaves out a portion. The sample carries about 170,000 clones, 60% to 80% recorded once. Material: PBMCs. The receptors here all came from a woman in her 50s in good health and CMV-seropositive.

The chain employs TRBV6-6 and TRBJ1-5, with TRBD1 as a possible D gene (5 bases). From germline, CDR1 is MNHNY and CDR2 SVGAGI (reference sequence). Deletions cut 5 bases from V and 6 bases from J, with 14 bases between. The CDR3 length is 14 residues. The CDR3 nucleotides read TGTGCCAGCAGTAACGGGGGGACGGGTCAGCCCCAGCATTTT. Encoded protein: CASSNGGTGQPQHF.

V usage is TRBV19 and J usage is TRBJ2-6; TRBD1 matches at 10 bases. The germline CDR1 and CDR2 sequences are LNHDA and SQIVND (reference sequence). Trimming cost V 7 bases and J 4 bases; bases outside gene matches: 10. The CDR3 consists of 17 residues. CDR3 protein: CASTMTGGLNGANVLTF. CDR3 in DNA: TGTGCCAGTACCATGACAGGGGGCCTCAACGGGGCCAACGTCCTGACTTTC.

This clone was observed a few times. This same CDR3 is encoded by further DNA sequences in the sample. The chain recombines TRBV6-1 with TRBJ1-4; 8 nucleotides agree with TRBD1. The CDR3 runs 14 residues. Germline V gene sequence: CDR1 MNHNS, CDR2 SASEGT. The junction had 7 bases not matched to a gene; V was cut back by 7 bases and J by 6 bases. CDR3 DNA: TGTGCCAGCAACACAGGGGGGCACGATGAAAAACTGTTTTTT. Translating it yields CASNTGGHDEKLFF.

The chain employs TRBV11-3 and TRBJ2-1; TRBD2 is a possible D gene (5 bases). Germline loops: CDR1 SGHNT, CDR2 YENEEA. Trimming took 2 bases from V and 9 from J, leaving 11 bases between them. CDR3 length: 13 residues. The CDR3 here is CASSLIVGGEQFF. Here the CDR3 DNA reads TGTGCCAGCAGCTTAATAGTTGGAGGTGAGCAGTTCTTC.

The rearrangement links TRBV2 to TRBJ2-5; 9 positions agree with TRBD2. Per germline, CDR1 SNHLY and CDR2 FYNNEI. This CDR3 has 15 amino acids. With V trimmed by 4 bases and J by 2 bases, 5 bases remained unmatched. DNA of the CDR3: TGTGCCAGCAGTGCCCTGGCGGGGGGGCAAGAGACCCAGTACTTC. This translates into CASSALAGGQETQYF.

V usage is TRBV27 and J usage is TRBJ1-1; D is perhaps TRBD1 (5 bases). V was trimmed by 6 bases and J by 1 base, leaving 12 bases between them. The CDR3 loop spans 14 amino acids. The germline V gene encodes CDR1 MNHEY and CDR2 SMNVEV (reference sequence). CDR3 DNA sequence: TGTGCCAGCAGCTCACAAACAGGGAACACTGAAGCTTTCTTT. The encoded protein is CASSSQTGNTEAFF.

This clone was seen only once. The V and J genes are TRBV5-6 and TRBJ2-1, with TRBD2 matching over 7 bases. Germline-derived CDR1 and CDR2 are SGHDT and YYEEEE. V shed 5 bases and J 7 bases; nucleotides not matched to a gene: 15. This CDR3 comprises 16 residues. The CDR3 loop reads CASSLVPGLNRNEQFF. The CDR3, as DNA: TGTGCCAGCAGTTTAGTCCCGGGACTAAACCGTAATGAGCAGTTCTTC.

Comment on this clone: At one boundary the junction diverges from the germline segment, which might be a read error. This chain links TRBV7-2 with TRBJ1-2, with TRBD1 as a possible D gene (5 bases). CDR1 and CDR2 (germline): SGHTA, FQGNSA. The CDR3 runs 13 residues. Here the CDR3 reads CASSLQSNSGFFF. The CDR3 coding sequence is TGTGCCAGCAGCCTTCAATCGAACTCAGGGTTTTTCTTC.

This chain links TRBV28 with TRBJ1-2; tentatively, D is TRBD1 (6 bases). V lost 3 bases, J lost 6 bases, and 20 bases lay in between. The V gene's germline CDR1 is MDHEN and CDR2 SYDVKM. CDR3 length: 16 residues. The chain's CDR3 is CASSFVAAGRGDGYTF. The CDR3 DNA reads as TGTGCCAGCAGTTTTGTCGCGGCGGGCAGGGGCGATGGCTACACCTTC.

The gene calls are TRBV2 and TRBJ1-6; D remains ambiguous. Germline CDR1 and CDR2: SNHLY and FYNNEI. The CDR3 length is 15 residues. V lost 6 bases and J lost 7, with 16 bases in between. The CDR3 reads CASRLPGKVNSPLHF. The CDR3 DNA is TGTGCCAGCAGGTTGCCCGGGAAAGTAAATTCACCCCTCCACTTT.

The chain employs TRBV11-2 and TRBJ1-1; a weak D match, TRBD1 (5 bases). Germline V lookup: CDR1 SGHAT, CDR2 FQNNGV. The CDR3 has 18 residues. The germline V and J ends were trimmed by 4 bases and 0 bases, with 21 bases remaining between them. The chain's CDR3 is CASSSWGLVPPMNTEAFF. CDR3 in DNA: TGTGCCAGCAGCTCGTGGGGACTCGTGCCTCCGATGAACACTGAAGCTTTCTTT.

This rearrangement joins TRBV19 to TRBJ1-1; the D gene is possibly TRBD1 (5 bases). CDR1 is LNHDA, CDR2 SQIVND, per germline (reference sequence). V was clipped by 5 bases and J by 4 bases, with 11 bases between them. CDR3 length: 13 residues. This CDR3 reads CASSPRGITEAFF. The DNA for the CDR3 is TGTGCCAGTAGTCCCCGGGGGATCACTGAAGCTTTCTTT. The full variable domain, its missing parts supplied by reference TRBV19 and TRBJ1-1, is DGGITQSPKYLFRKEGQNVTLSCEQNLNHDAMYWYRQDPGQGLRLIYYSQIVNDFQKGDIAEGYSVSREKKESFPLTVTSAQKNPTAFYLCASSPRGITEAFFGQGTRLTVV.

The chain links TRBV6-6 to TRBJ2-5, with TRBD1 as a possible D gene (7 bases). Germline CDR1 reads MNHNY; CDR2 reads SVGAGI (reference sequence). The CDR3 is 15 amino acids. V was shortened by 5 bases and J by 9 bases, with 22 bases between the two germline ends. The CDR3 loop is CASSHGDSSSGAQYF. For the CDR3, the DNA is TGTGCCAGCAGTCACGGGGACAGCTCTTCGGGGGCCCAGTACTTC.

The chain has TRBV2 and TRBJ2-7; 11 bases align to TRBD2. The germline CDR1 and CDR2 sequences are SNHLY and FYNNEI. The CDR3 contains 15 residues. V dropped 7 bases and J dropped 5; count of bases not matched to a gene: 10. CDR3 sequence reads: CASKSGTSGYNEQYF. Here the CDR3 DNA reads TGTGCCAGCAAATCGGGGACTAGCGGATATAACGAGCAGTACTTC.

This chain joins TRBV9 and TRBJ1-2; TRBD1 agrees at 10 bases. The CDR3 is made up of 15 amino acids. With 3 bases clipped from V and 6 bases from J, the junction kept 8 bases outside the gene matches. CDR1 and CDR2 (germline): SGDLS, YYNGEE. CDR3 coding DNA: TGTGCCAGCAGCGACTGGACAGGGGGTTTGGATGGCTACACCTTC. It encodes CASSDWTGGLDGYTF.

A single count supports this clone. The CDR3 DNA is TGTGCCAGCAGGAGGAGCGGGTTGGAAGAGACCCAGTACTTC. Translating gives CASRRSGLEETQYF. This chain uses TRBV5-4 with TRBJ2-5, with D possibly TRBD2 on 6 matching bases. V dropped 5 bases and J dropped 3 bases, with 14 bases sitting between them. The CDR3 is 14 amino acids. Per the germline V gene, CDR1 is SGHNT and CDR2 is YYREEE (reference sequence).

This clone was observed a handful of times. The chain joins TRBV18 to TRBJ2-1; 12 positions match TRBD2. The CDR3 is 17 amino acids. Germline assignment: CDR1 KGHSH and CDR2 LQKENI. V lost 2 bases to trimming and J lost 5 bases; unmatched junction nucleotides: 7. The CDR3 region is CASSPDLAGGLNNEQFF. DNA for the CDR3: TGTGCCAGCTCACCAGATCTAGCGGGAGGGTTAAACAATGAGCAGTTCTTC.

This clone turned up a few times. J is TRBJ2-1 and V is TRBV6-1; TRBD2 matches at 10 bases. V gave up 7 bases and J gave up 10 bases; unmatched junction bases: 13. Germline V gives CDR1 MNHNS, CDR2 SASEGT. This CDR3 contains 15 residues. CDR3 protein: CASTIAGGRPMEQFF. CDR3 bases: TGTGCCAGCACCATAGCGGGGGGACGACCAATGGAGCAGTTCTTC.

The CDR3 coding sequence is TGTGCCAGCAGTTTAGACAGGGGGTTTTCTTCCGAGCAGTACTTC. It is translated as CASSLDRGFSSEQYF. The gene calls are TRBV27 and TRBJ2-7; 9 nucleotides agree with TRBD1. V lost 2 bases to trimming and J lost 6 bases; unmatched junction nucleotides: 8. The CDR3 sequence is 15 residues long. Per germline, CDR1 MNHEY and CDR2 SMNVEV (reference sequence).

CDR3 in amino acids: CASSADNQPQHF. The DNA of the CDR3 is TGTGCCAGCAGCGCGGACAATCAGCCCCAGCATTTT. This chain joins TRBV5-4 and TRBJ1-5; no reliable D call. Per germline, CDR1 SGHNT and CDR2 YYREEE (reference sequence). The V gene lost 4 bases and the J gene lost 3 bases, with 5 bases spanning the gap. The CDR3 runs 12 residues. The full variable domain, with the rest looked up from reference TRBV5-4 and TRBJ1-5, is ETGVTQSPTHLIKTRGQQVTLRCSSQSGHNTVSWYQQALGQGPQFIFQYYREEENGRGNFPPRFSGLQFPNYSSELNVNALELDDSALYLCASSADNQPQHFGDGTRLSIL.

CDR3 bases: TGTGCCAGCAGTTTGTGGGAGTACGGGGAGACCCAGTACTTC. Residues: CASSLWEYGETQYF. V and J are TRBV2 and TRBJ2-5; weak D call: TRBD2 (5 bases). This CDR3 has 14 amino acids. Trimming removed 5 bases from V and 5 bases from J, with 15 bases in between. From germline, CDR1 is SNHLY and CDR2 FYNNEI.

The rearrangement uses TRBV6-5 and TRBJ1-2; maybe TRBD1 (6 bases). Trimming stripped 2 bases from V and 0 bases from J, with 10 bases between. Per germline, CDR1 MNHEY and CDR2 SVGAGI. This CDR3 contains 15 residues. CDR3 protein: CASSYVRDTNYGYTF. CDR3 sequence (DNA): TGTGCCAGCAGTTACGTCCGGGACACTAACTATGGCTACACCTTC.

The chain uses TRBV7-2 and TRBJ1-2; 9 bases match TRBD1. Trimming at V came to 4 bases and at J to 4 bases, leaving 4 bases not matched to a gene. This CDR3 comprises 14 residues. The germline V gene encodes CDR1 SGHTA and CDR2 FQGNSA. As DNA, the CDR3 is TGTGCCAGCAGCTCGACAGGGGGTCCCTATGGCTACACCTTC. This codes for CASSSTGGPYGYTF.

CDR3 nucleotide sequence: TGCGCCAGCAGCTCAATAGACAGGCTCCCCTCTGGGGCCAACGTCCTGACTTTC. It translates to CASSSIDRLPSGANVLTF. The chain combines TRBV5-1 with TRBJ2-6; tentatively, D is TRBD1 (6 bases). Germline V CDR1 and CDR2: SGHRS, YFSETQ. The V gene lost 3 bases and the J gene lost 0 bases, with 16 bases spanning the gap. This CDR3 is built from 18 residues. The complete variable domain, with remaining parts taken from reference TRBV5-1 and TRBJ2-6, reads KAGVTQTPRYLIKTRGQQVTLSCSPISGHRSVSWYQQTPGQGLQFLFEYFSETQRNKGNFPGRFSGRQFSNSRSEMNVSTLELGDSALYLCASSSIDRLPSGANVLTFGAGSRLTVL.

J is TRBJ2-1 and V is TRBV4-1; possible D gene TRBD2, 6 bases. This CDR3 is 16 amino acids long. Between the trimmed V and J ends, which lost 4 bases and 7 bases, there was a span of 20 bases. Germline loops: CDR1 MGHRA, CDR2 YSYEKL. CDR3 nucleotides: TGCGCCAGCAGCCTCGGATCGGGAGTTAACTCGAATGAGCAGTTCTTC. Its translation: CASSLGSGVNSNEQFF.

The J gene is TRBJ2-7, the V gene TRBV7-2; 9 nucleotides align to TRBD2. There are 15 residues in the CDR3. The V gene's germline CDR1 is SGHTA and CDR2 FQGNSA. V shed 9 bases, J shed 2 bases, and the junction held 11 bases outside the gene matches. CDR3 DNA sequence: TGTGCCAGTCAAGCTAGCGGGGATCCGCCCTACGAGCAGTACTTC. Translation: CASQASGDPPYEQYF.

This chain uses TRBV19 with TRBJ2-2; TRBD1 agrees at 9 bases. V trimming: 4 bases; J trimming: 7 bases; junction bases outside the gene matches: 7. Germline CDR1 reads LNHDA; CDR2 reads SQIVND (reference sequence). This CDR3 spans 15 amino acids. The CDR3 spells CASSSRTGAYGELFF. CDR3 sequence (DNA): TGTGCCAGTAGTAGCAGGACAGGGGCTTACGGGGAGCTGTTTTTT.

CDR3 loop: CASGRTASGWDGYTF. CDR3 sequence (DNA): TGTGCCAGCGGCCGGACAGCCTCGGGTTGGGATGGCTACACCTTC. The gene calls are TRBV6-5 and TRBJ1-2; possible D gene TRBD1, 6 bases. Germline V gene lookup returns CDR1 MNHEY and CDR2 SVGAGI. V dropped 8 bases and J dropped 6 bases, with 22 bases sitting between them. The CDR3 contains 15 residues.

The chain couples TRBV9 to TRBJ2-1; 7 bases match TRBD2. This CDR3 is 15 amino acids long. Germline V gene data show CDR1 as SGDLS and CDR2 as YYNGEE. V lost 2 bases and J lost 4; bases outside the gene matches: 6. For the CDR3, the DNA is TGTGCCAGCAGCGTCCTAGCGGAAACATACAATGAGCAGTTCTTC. It codes for CASSVLAETYNEQFF.

V usage is TRBV2 and J usage is TRBJ2-3; TRBD2 agrees at 13 bases. Germline assignment: CDR1 SNHLY and CDR2 FYNNEI. The CDR3 has 15 residues. Germline trimming cut 1 base from V and 13 bases from J; bases unmatched to any gene: 8. CDR3 nucleotide sequence: TGTGCCAGCAGTGAAGGAATTCCGGGACTAGCGGGAAAGTATTTT. Its protein is CASSEGIPGLAGKYF.

The chain couples TRBV4-1 to TRBJ2-3, with D tentatively TRBD1 (6 bases). The germline V gene encodes CDR1 MGHRA and CDR2 YSYEKL. V was trimmed by 2 bases and J by 2 bases, leaving 20 bases between them. This CDR3 has 18 amino acids. The CDR3 DNA is TGCGCCAGCAGCCAAACCCTCAAATGGGGGCCGTACACAGATACGCAGTATTTT. Protein: CASSQTLKWGPYTDTQYF.